This T cell receptor beta chain was observed in a study of metastatic and nonmetastatic thyroid tumors. This clone was seen at least ten times. The antigen is not known. All patients reached thyroid surgery having received no treatment beforehand. Whole-study findings and limits: Significantly higher TCR beta diversity was reportedly seen in malignant thyroid tumors than benign nodules, in blood and tumor.

As originally analysed: Clinicopathological groups of papillary thyroid cancer showed CDR3 differences that were used to build a distant-metastasis classifier. TCRdb re-clonotyped the PCR reads through MiXCR. These V and J calls derive from TCRdb rather than the authors' analysis. The repertoire holds tens of thousands of clones, with under 5% as singletons. The receptor was derived from a female donor with papillary thyroid cancer or a benign thyroid nodule (not recorded which). Some clones in this sample may be carry-over from other donors' samples. Sequenced input: blood.

The CDR3: CASTNQGPYEQYF. The CDR3 coding sequence is TGTGCCAGCACCAACCAGGGACCCTACGAGCAGTACTTC. The chain links TRBV28 to TRBJ2-7; D tentatively fits TRBD1 or TRBD2 (5 bases each). Germline CDR1 and CDR2: MDHEN and SYDVKM. Trimming shortened V by 7 bases and J by 2 bases, and 12 bases separated the two germline ends. This CDR3 has 13 amino acids.